Each of the 24 T cell receptor beta chains below was sequenced from the same sample in a study of blood T cell repertoires in COVID-19. Only in-frame clones appear in the TCRdb table, and some are missing; sequencing was by immunoSEQ multiplex PCR. This table holds tens of thousands of clones, around 80% found once. The specimen was peripheral blood. Source of these receptors: a human donor in a cohort sampled during active or convalescent COVID-19.

V is TRBV12-3 or TRBV12-4 and J is TRBJ2-7; a weak D match, TRBD2 (5 bases). V was pared by 6 bases and J by 6 bases, with 12 bases between. The CDR3 runs to 12 residues. The CDR3 DNA is TGTGCCAGCAGGAGGTACGGGGTCGAGCAGTACTTC. Translated: CASRRYGVEQYF.

The genes are TRBV3-1 (or the pseudogene TRBV3-2) and TRBJ1-1, with no clear D. The V gene's germline CDR1 is LGHDT and CDR2 YNNKEL (reference sequence). The ends were cut back, 0 bases at V and 8 bases at J, with 7 bases in the middle. The CDR3 contains 12 residues. The CDR3 here is CASSQEGREAFF. CDR3 coding DNA: TGTGCCAGCAGCCAAGAGGGCAGGGAAGCTTTCTTT.

This chain links TRBV3-1 (or the pseudogene TRBV3-2) with TRBJ1-1; D remains ambiguous. Deletions cut 1 base from V and 10 bases from J, with 10 bases between. Looked up from germline, CDR1 is LGHDT and CDR2 is YNNKEL (reference sequence). This CDR3 is 12 amino acids long. The CDR3 DNA reads as TGTGCCAGCAGCCAAGGACATCTTGGAGCTTTCTTT. Its protein product is CASSQGHLGAFF.

The chain carries TRBV10-3 and TRBJ1-1, with 7 bases that match TRBD1. CDR1 and CDR2 (germline): ENHRY, SYGVKD. The CDR3 is made up of 19 amino acids. V trimming: 2 bases; J trimming: 1 base; junction bases outside the gene matches: 16. Here the CDR3 reads CAISEADGTARMRNTEAFF. The DNA of the CDR3 is TGTGCCATCAGTGAGGCCGACGGGACAGCGAGGATGAGGAACACTGAAGCTTTCTTT.

This clone showed up just a few times. The CDR3 sequence: CASSQSQGWGGELFF. The CDR3 bases are TGTGCCAGCAGCCAATCACAGGGGTGGGGCGGGGAGCTGTTTTTT. The chain combines TRBV5-5 with TRBJ2-2; 7 nucleotides agree with TRBD1. CDR3 size: 15 residues. Trimming cost V 4 bases and J 7 bases; bases outside gene matches: 10. Germline values: CDR1 SGHKS, CDR2 YYEKEE (reference sequence).

The chain carries TRBV2 and TRBJ2-2, with TRBD2 identical over 10 bases. The germline gives CDR1 SNHLY, CDR2 FYNNEI. With 4 bases clipped from V and 4 bases from J, the junction kept 9 bases outside the gene matches. CDR3 size: 17 residues. CDR3 DNA sequence: TGTGCCAGCAGTGCCTCGGCTGGACTAGCGGTCACCGGGGAGCTGTTTTTT. Its translation: CASSASAGLAVTGELFF. Looking up the rest from reference TRBV2 and TRBJ2-2 gives the full variable domain: EPEVTQTPSHQVTQMGQEVILRCVPISNHLYFYWYRQILGQKVEFLVSFYNNEISEKSEIFDDQFSVERPDGSNFTLKIRSTKLEDSAMYFCASSASAGLAVTGELFFGEGSRLTVL.

The chain employs TRBV6-6 and TRBJ2-7; a possible D gene is TRBD1 (5 bases). CDR1 and CDR2 from the germline V gene are MNHNY and SVGAGI (reference sequence). The CDR3 runs to 14 residues. V lost 8 bases, J lost 2 bases, and 16 bases lay in between. CDR3: CASVVSSGPYEQYF. The CDR3, as DNA: TGTGCCAGCGTTGTATCGTCAGGGCCCTACGAGCAGTACTTC.

In this sample, this clone turned up once. The CDR3 reads CASIGGGYYNEQFF. Written as DNA, the CDR3 is TGTGCCAGCATCGGAGGGGGCTACTACAATGAGCAGTTCTTC. This chain uses TRBV6-5 with TRBJ2-1; D might be TRBD1 (7 bases). The V and J ends lost 7 bases and 3 bases respectively, with 13 bases between them. Germline V lookup: CDR1 MNHEY, CDR2 SVGAGI. This CDR3 has 14 amino acids.

The J gene is TRBJ1-1, the V gene TRBV10-3; D remains ambiguous. The V end was cut by 6 bases, the J end by 1 base, with 15 bases between. The CDR3 is 15 amino acids. The germline V gene has CDR1 ENHRY and CDR2 SYGVKD. CDR3 coding DNA: TGTGCCATCAGCGCAAATCCAACAGAGAACACTGAAGCTTTCTTT. Amino acid sequence: CAISANPTENTEAFF.

V and J are TRBV6-2 or TRBV6-3 and TRBJ2-4; 7 nucleotides line up with TRBD1. Germline CDR1 MNHEY, CDR2 SVGEGT. The CDR3 extends over 16 amino acids. Germline trimming cut 0 bases from V and 4 bases from J; bases unmatched to any gene: 6. The CDR3 coding sequence is TGTGCCAGCAGTTACTCCGGGACAGTGAATAAAAACATTCAGTACTTC. It is translated as CASSYSGTVNKNIQYF.

This clone showed up just once. The junction and the germline gene differ at one end; a read error may be behind it. CDR3 amino acids: CASSQVRNAEAFF. The CDR3 bases are TGTGCCAGCAGCCAAGTGCGGAACGCTGAAGCTTTCTTT. The chain carries TRBV3-1 (or the pseudogene TRBV3-2) and TRBJ1-1; D remains ambiguous. CDR1 and CDR2 (germline): LGHDT, YNNKEL (reference sequence). The CDR3 has 13 residues.

The CDR3: CASSLRQSNTEAFF. The CDR3 DNA reads TGTGCCAGCAGCTTAAGACAATCGAACACTGAAGCTTTCTTT. The chain carries TRBV11-2 and TRBJ1-1; D is unresolved. Trimming removed 2 bases from V and 1 base from J, with 8 bases in between. The CDR3 sequence is 14 residues long. Germline values: CDR1 SGHAT, CDR2 FQNNGV.

The CDR3 here is CASSITQGGYTF. DNA for the CDR3: TGTGCCAGCAGTATTACCCAGGGTGGCTACACCTTC. The V gene is TRBV14, the J gene TRBJ1-2, with TRBD1 as a possible D gene (5 bases). Between the trimmed V and J ends, which lost 6 bases and 7 bases, there was a span of 12 bases. Germline V gene lookup returns CDR1 SGHDN and CDR2 FVKESK. The CDR3 runs 12 residues.

The genes are TRBV4-2 and TRBJ1-1; TRBD1 might be the D (5 bases). Germline-derived CDR1 and CDR2 are LGHNA and YNFKEQ. The ends were cut back, 6 bases at V and 6 bases at J, with 11 bases in the middle. This CDR3 has 12 residues. CDR3 sequence (DNA): TGTGCCAGCAGAGGGACGGGGGCTGAAGCTTTCTTT. Its translation: CASRGTGAEAFF.

The chain joins TRBV9 to TRBJ2-5; 11 bases align to TRBD2. CDR1 SGDLS and CDR2 YYNGEE come from the germline V gene. The V segment lost 0 bases and the J segment 4 bases; nucleotides outside the gene matches: 17. CDR3 size: 20 residues. In DNA, the CDR3 is TGTGCCAGCAGCGTAGGGGCTCTGGTAGCGGGGGGGCATCGAGGAGAGACCCAGTACTTC. It codes for CASSVGALVAGGHRGETQYF.

The chain uses TRBV5-1 and TRBJ1-3; 7 bases are a match to TRBD1. Germline V CDR1 and CDR2: SGHRS, YFSETQ. The CDR3 sequence is 15 residues long. V lost 4 bases to trimming and J lost 2 bases; unmatched junction nucleotides: 6. The CDR3 spells CASSHGTVTGNTIYF. The CDR3 nucleotides are TGCGCCAGCAGCCACGGGACAGTCACTGGAAACACCATATATTTT.

The chain employs TRBV3-1 (or the pseudogene TRBV3-2) and TRBJ1-1, with TRBD1 identical over 7 bases. V lost 4 bases and J lost 1; bases outside the gene matches: 33. The CDR3 totals 24 residues. Germline V CDR1 and CDR2: LGHDT, YNNKEL (reference sequence). CDR3 in DNA: TGTGCCAGCAGCCCTTCACCAGATCGGGACAGTGCCCTCTACCCCTCCAAAAAGAACACTGAAGCTTTCTTT. It translates to CASSPSPDRDSALYPSKKNTEAFF.

The V gene is TRBV7-2, the J gene TRBJ2-5, with D maybe TRBD2 (7 bases). The CDR3 covers 14 residues. The germline gives CDR1 SGHTA, CDR2 FQGNSA. Trimming removed 1 base at V and 5 bases at J, with 11 bases between. The CDR3 loop reads CASSLGGGRETQYF. For the CDR3, the DNA is TGTGCCAGCAGCTTAGGGGGGGGCCGGGAGACCCAGTACTTC.

The chain couples TRBV7-3 to TRBJ2-1; 10 bases agree with TRBD2. CDR3 length: 18 residues. Germline loops: CDR1 SGHTA, CDR2 FQGTGA. The trim removed 4 bases at V and 4 bases at J, leaving 13 bases unmatched. In nucleotides, the CDR3 is TGTGCCAGCAGCTCCGGTTACGCTAGCGGGGGCCAATACAATGAGCAGTTCTTC. Its translation: CASSSGYASGGQYNEQFF. The full variable domain, with the rest looked up from reference TRBV7-3 and TRBJ2-1, is GAGVSQTPSNKVTEKGKYVELRCDPISGHTALYWYRQSLGQGPEFLIYFQGTGAADDSGLPNDRFFAVRPEGSVSTLKIQRTERGDSAVYLCASSSGYASGGQYNEQFFGPGTRLTVL.

This rearrangement joins TRBV20-1 to TRBJ2-5; D is unclear. The CDR3 runs 11 residues. V was pared by 5 bases and J by 5 bases, with 9 bases between. Germline V gene sequence: CDR1 DFQATT, CDR2 SNEGSKA (reference sequence). CDR3 amino acids: CSASSRETQYF. CDR3 in DNA: TGCAGTGCTTCCTCCCGGGAGACCCAGTACTTC.

The chain has TRBV28 and TRBJ1-3; 7 bases line up with TRBD1. Unmatched junction bases numbered 6, after V lost 6 bases and J lost 1 base. CDR3 length equals 15 residues. Per the germline V gene, CDR1 is MDHEN and CDR2 is SYDVKM. The DNA for the CDR3 is TGTGCCAGCAGCCGACAGGGTACGTCTGGAAACACCATATATTTT. Translated: CASSRQGTSGNTIYF.

The chain combines TRBV19 with TRBJ2-5, with D perhaps TRBD1 (6 bases). Trimming took off 6 bases at V and 5 bases at J, with 19 bases between the two ends. The CDR3 loop spans 15 amino acids. Germline lookup yields CDR1 LNHDA and CDR2 SQIVND (reference sequence). The chain's CDR3 is CASSPRGRDTETQYF. The CDR3 DNA reads TGTGCCAGTAGCCCTCGAGGACGGGACACGGAGACCCAGTACTTC.

The CDR3 protein is CASSSKPGLAGGPETQYF. The CDR3 DNA follows: TGTGCCAGCAGCTCAAAACCGGGACTAGCGGGGGGGCCTGAGACCCAGTACTTC. The chain uses TRBV5-5 and TRBJ2-5, with 16 bases fitting TRBD2. Germline V gene lookup returns CDR1 SGHKS and CDR2 YYEKEE (reference sequence). CDR3 size: 18 residues. V lost 3 bases and J lost 5; bases outside the gene matches: 10.

The chain recombines TRBV2 with TRBJ1-3; 7 bases agree with TRBD1. The germline CDR1 and CDR2 sequences are SNHLY and FYNNEI. V lost 5 bases to trimming and J lost 2 bases; unmatched junction nucleotides: 9. This CDR3 spans 16 amino acids. The CDR3 coding sequence is TGTGCCAGCAGTTTTTATCCGGGACAGCCTGGAAACACCATATATTTT. Translated, it gives CASSFYPGQPGNTIYF.